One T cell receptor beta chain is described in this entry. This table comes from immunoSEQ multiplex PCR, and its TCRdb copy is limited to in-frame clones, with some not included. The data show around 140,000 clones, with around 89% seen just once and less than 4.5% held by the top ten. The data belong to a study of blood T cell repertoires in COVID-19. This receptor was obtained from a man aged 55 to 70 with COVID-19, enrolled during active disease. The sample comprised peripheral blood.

The CDR3 DNA reads TGTGCCAGCGTAGTCACTCTTAACTATGGCTACACCTTC. Amino acid sequence: CASVVTLNYGYTF. V is TRBV2 and J is TRBJ1-2; D remains ambiguous. V lost 8 bases and J lost 1, with 11 bases in between. This CDR3 has 13 residues. Germline values: CDR1 SNHLY, CDR2 FYNNEI.